This T cell receptor (beta chain) was sequenced for a study of blood T cell repertoires in COVID-19 (dated by TCRdb to the early 2020s). Broadly, across the study: Samples covering the acute and convalescent phases of COVID-19 were provided by collaborators in the United States, Italy and Spain. The prospective study material was composed of cDNA or gDNA derived from T cells, B-cell-depleted T cells, or PBMCs. Deeply sampled blood TCRbeta repertoires from subjects exposed to, actively infected with, or recovered from COVID-19 were included in the dataset. The repertoires were released in a freely available public database meant as a resource for research on the immune response to SARS-CoV-2. Samples were obtained from the ongoing ImmuneRACE study (first 160 participants) and from 1,254 subjects provided by 6 global collaborators. A de-identified subject ID, COVID-19 status, age in years and sex were almost always included in the sample metadata. Where HLA class I and class II types were available, the types were taken from metadata supplied by the sample provider, not from assay-based typing. General findings and caveats noted by the study authors: Clinical and demographic metadata were provided uncurated, with the amount varying by source and participant.

The immunoSEQ Assay, a bias-controlled multiplex PCR, was used to amplify TCRbeta CDR3 regions from genomic DNA. As for the original processing: The number of nucleated cells in each sample was estimated from the amplification of reference gene primers within the assay. To quantify the absolute abundance of each unique TCRbeta CDR3 rearrangement, sequence reads were collapsed and filtered. For each sample, productive Simpson clonality was calculated as the square root of Simpson's diversity index over productive rearrangements. This is the immuneACCESS table as TCRdb keeps it, with only in-frame sequences that have V and J called. A part of the clones is gone; compared with another copy, unresolved V genes explain less than half, and the rest is unexplained. Clone size and V and J calls were adopted from that table, with D and trimming inferred from the DNA. For this sample the table gives about 89,000 clones, of which approximately 88% were detected only once. Over 0.45% of the sample rests with the top ten.

To note about this clone: It has no known antigen specificity. No much larger clonotype is one base removed from it; base qualities were not supplied.

Collaborating institutions collected whole blood in K2EDTA tubes following their own protocols. Collaborator samples were shipped for TCRbeta analysis as frozen whole blood, isolated PBMCs, or DNA extracted from either sample type. V loses 6 bases of germline sequence and J loses 4 bases, and the interval between the two ends is 20 bases. The CDR3 measures 17 amino acids from cysteine to phenylalanine. Only CDR3 DNA is held: 51 bases, read in frame from base 1. Sequences KGHDR (CDR1) and SFDVKD (CDR2) are obtained from the germline V gene. The material sequenced was peripheral blood. Recombination connected TRBV24-1 to TRBJ1-4, with the D gene uncertain. The TCR originated in a man between 60 and 75 years old with acute or convalescent COVID-19. The CDR3 region has the sequence CATSPPRVEKLNEKLFF. The nucleotides are TGTGCCACCAGTCCCCCGAGGGTGGAGAAACTTAATGAAAAACTGTTTTTT.